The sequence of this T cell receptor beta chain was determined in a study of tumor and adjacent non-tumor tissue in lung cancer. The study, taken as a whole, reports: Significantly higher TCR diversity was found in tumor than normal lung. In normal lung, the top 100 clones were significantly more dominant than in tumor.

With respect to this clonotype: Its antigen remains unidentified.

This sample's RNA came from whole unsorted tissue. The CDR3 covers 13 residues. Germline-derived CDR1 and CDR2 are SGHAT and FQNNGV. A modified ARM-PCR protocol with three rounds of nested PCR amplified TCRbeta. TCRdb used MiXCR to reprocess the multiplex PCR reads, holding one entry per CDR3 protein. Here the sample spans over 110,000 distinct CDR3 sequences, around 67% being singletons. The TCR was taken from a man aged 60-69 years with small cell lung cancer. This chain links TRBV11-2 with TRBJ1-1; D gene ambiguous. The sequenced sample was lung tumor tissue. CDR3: CTSSLSSQWEAFF. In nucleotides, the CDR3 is TGTACTAGCAGCTTATCCTCACAGTGGGAGGCTTTCTTT.